The T cell receptor (beta chain) under discussion was sequenced for a study of blood T cells in healthy people across ages. Study summary: For every two T cells, template switching captured about one barcoded beta molecule. Study outcomes and limitations: Expanded clonotype changes were possibly confounded by unknown donor CMV status.

With regard to this clonotype: Its antigen is currently unknown.

Germline CDR1 SGHAT, CDR2 FQDESV (reference sequence). V trimming: 5 bases; J trimming: 4 bases; junction bases outside the gene matches: 6. The CDR3 extends over 16 amino acids. Together with a sample-barcoded 5' primer, a J-beta primer mix was included in a second PCR lasting about 7 to 11 cycles. From the 5' RACE reads, TCRdb called clonotypes with MiXCR, one entry per CDR3 protein. The sample records 950,000 to 1,200,000 distinct CDR3 sequences, about two fifths being singletons. The genes are TRBV11-1 and TRBJ2-1; 12 bases line up with TRBD2. This clonotype was sampled from a man aged 18-30 years in good health. Specimen: blood. The CDR3 reads CASSDQTSGGYNEQFF. In DNA form, the CDR3 reads TGTGCCAGCAGCGACCAGACTAGCGGGGGATACAATGAGCAGTTCTTC. Full variable domain (rest looked up from reference TRBV11-1 and TRBJ2-1): EAEVAQSPRYKITEKSQAVAFWCDPISGHATLYWYRQILGQGPELLVQFQDESVVDDSQLPKDRFSAERLKGVDSTLKIQPAELGDSAMYLCASSDQTSGGYNEQFFGPGTRLTVL.